Each of the 3 T cell receptor beta chains below was sequenced from the same sample in a study of identical twins. In TCRdb, the 5' RACE reads were re-called with MiXCR into one record per CDR3 protein. The table includes roughly 200,000 distinct CDR3 sequences, 6% to 9% detected once. The data were also submitted as part of a second study, on yellow fever vaccine responses in identical twins.

The sample comprised memory (CD45RO+) T cells sorted from blood. These receptors all stem from a woman aged 18-30 years in good health.

Only a few counts were recorded for this clonotype. J is TRBJ2-7 and V is TRBV29-1; no clear D. CDR1 is SQVTM, CDR2 ANQGSEA, per germline. Trimming took off 6 bases at V and 6 bases at J, with 15 bases between the two ends. CDR3 length: 12 amino acids. The CDR3 coding sequence is TGCAGCGTACAAACGGCCCGTACCGAGCAGTACTTC. Protein product: CSVQTARTEQYF.

This chain links TRBV6-5 with TRBJ2-2; 11 bases are a match to TRBD2. Germline assignment: CDR1 MNHEY and CDR2 SVGAGI. This CDR3 is 18 amino acids long. After removal of 2 bases from V and 3 bases from J, the junction contained 8 bases not matched to a gene. CDR3 loop: CASSYRYSGGADTGELFF. The CDR3, as DNA: TGTGCCAGCAGTTACCGATATAGCGGGGGGGCCGACACCGGGGAGCTGTTTTTT.

Ten or more counts support this clonotype. The chain combines TRBV12-3 or TRBV12-4 with TRBJ2-1, with D perhaps TRBD2 (5 bases). Deletions cut 5 bases from V and 11 bases from J, with 13 bases between. This CDR3 has 12 residues. Here the CDR3 reads CASSPLAGQQFF. The DNA for the CDR3 is TGTGCCAGCAGTCCCCTAGCAGGTCAGCAGTTCTTC.